These 31 T cell receptor beta chains came from one sample sequenced in a study of Ad26.COV2.S vaccination and SARS-CoV-2 variants. Sequencing was performed with immunoSEQ multiplex PCR; in TCRdb, only in-frame clones are kept and a portion is missing. In the table there are 300,000 to 350,000 clones, just under 85% of which are singletons. Documented treatment: 15 to 20 received Ad26.COV2.S at low or high dose, single or two shots; about 5 received placebo; per-sample allocation not given. It was on day 63 after the first vaccine or placebo injection that samples were taken. The sample in question was peripheral blood, obtained in a trial of Ad26.COV2.S vaccine versus placebo. These receptor sequences come from a person aged 18-65 years who received the Ad26.COV2.S COVID-19 vaccine or a placebo.

This clone was seen only once. The chain couples TRBV6-5 to TRBJ1-5; D perhaps matches TRBD1 (5 bases). Germline CDR1 reads MNHEY; CDR2 reads SVGAGI. This CDR3 is built from 16 residues. With 2 bases removed from V and 4 bases from J, the gap between germline ends came to 15 bases. The CDR3 DNA is TGTGCCAGCAGTTACCTAGGGGACCTGGGGAATCAGCCCCAGCATTTT. Its protein product is CASSYLGDLGNQPQHF.

The V gene is TRBV15, the J gene TRBJ2-1; 8 positions agree with TRBD1. CDR1 is LNHNV and CDR2 is YYDKDF in the germline V gene (reference sequence). With V trimmed by 4 bases and J by 2 bases, 16 bases remained unmatched. This CDR3 region has 19 residues. The CDR3 DNA follows: TGTGCCACCAGCACTTACCTAAGTGACAGGGGACTTCCCTACAATGAGCAGTTCTTC. Translated: CATSTYLSDRGLPYNEQFF.

A single count supports this clone. J is TRBJ2-7 and V is TRBV12-3 or TRBV12-4; no reliable D call. The V end was cut by 3 bases, the J end by 5 bases, with 8 bases between. There are 12 residues in the CDR3. The CDR3 protein is CASSFWGNEQYF. The CDR3 DNA sequence: TGTGCCAGCAGTTTTTGGGGTAACGAGCAGTACTTC.

V and J are TRBV27 and TRBJ2-6, with 8 bases identical to TRBD1. The CDR3 runs to 15 residues. CDR1 is MNHEY and CDR2 is SMNVEV in the germline V gene (reference sequence). After removal of 6 bases from V and 4 bases from J, the junction contained 5 bases not matched to a gene. Here the CDR3 DNA reads TGTGCCAGCAGGGACAGGGTATCAGGGGCCAACGTCCTGACTTTC. It specifies CASRDRVSGANVLTF.

The J gene is TRBJ1-2, the V gene TRBV18, with D possibly TRBD1 on 5 matching bases. V dropped 3 bases and J dropped 2 bases, with 7 bases sitting between them. Germline V gene lookup returns CDR1 KGHSH and CDR2 LQKENI. The length of the CDR3 is 13 residues. The CDR3 loop reads CASSPTVNYGYTF. CDR3 nucleotide sequence: TGTGCCAGCTCACCGACAGTAAACTATGGCTACACCTTC.

The chain is built from TRBV18 and TRBJ1-5, with a tentative D call TRBD1 (6 bases). V was cut by 2 bases and J by 5 bases, with 7 bases left in between. The CDR3 has 13 residues. The germline V gene has CDR1 KGHSH and CDR2 LQKENI. For the CDR3, the DNA is TGTGCCAGCTCACCATCAGGGGATCAGCCCCAGCATTTT. Amino acids: CASSPSGDQPQHF.

The chain links TRBV18 to TRBJ1-4; TRBD1 matches at 7 bases. CDR3 length: 15 residues. The junction had 8 bases not matched to a gene; V was cut back by 2 bases and J by 8 bases. Per germline, CDR1 KGHSH and CDR2 LQKENI. In DNA form, the CDR3 reads TGTGCCAGCTCACCAAAGGGGACAGTCAGGGAAAAACTGTTTTTT. It codes for CASSPKGTVREKLFF.

J is TRBJ2-7 and V is TRBV10-3, with D perhaps matching TRBD2 (6 bases). The CDR3 has 16 amino acids. With 2 bases removed from V and 4 bases from J, the gap between germline ends came to 18 bases. Looked up from germline, CDR1 is ENHRY and CDR2 is SYGVKD. The CDR3 nucleotides read TGTGCCATCAGTGAGCCTAAGGGTAGGGCGGGATACGAGCAGTACTTC. Its protein is CAISEPKGRAGYEQYF.

The chain couples TRBV2 to TRBJ1-6; 9 nucleotides align to TRBD1. The CDR3 contains 15 residues. Germline assignment: CDR1 SNHLY and CDR2 FYNNEI. Germline trimming cut 5 bases from V and 5 bases from J; bases unmatched to any gene: 4. The chain's CDR3 is CASSPQGAHNSPLHF. CDR3 DNA: TGTGCCAGCAGTCCACAGGGGGCTCATAATTCACCCCTCCACTTT. Full variable domain (missing parts from reference TRBV2 and TRBJ1-6): EPEVTQTPSHQVTQMGQEVILRCVPISNHLYFYWYRQILGQKVEFLVSFYNNEISEKSEIFDDQFSVERPDGSNFTLKIRSTKLEDSAMYFCASSPQGAHNSPLHFGNGTRLTVT.

The J gene is TRBJ2-7, the V gene TRBV5-6; no reliable D call. CDR1 and CDR2 from the germline V gene are SGHDT and YYEEEE. This CDR3 has 15 residues. Trimming pared 0 bases from V and 2 bases from J, leaving 12 bases between. In DNA, the CDR3 is TGTGCCAGCAGCTTGGGGGCAGGCCCAACCTACGAGCAGTACTTC. Translation gives CASSLGAGPTYEQYF.

J is TRBJ2-7 and V is TRBV5-4; 10 bases map to TRBD1. Germline lookup yields CDR1 SGHNT and CDR2 YYREEE (reference sequence). With V trimmed by 7 bases and J by 6 bases, 7 bases remained unmatched. The CDR3 spans 13 residues. CDR3 amino acids: CASHRDRGGEQYF. The CDR3, as DNA: TGTGCCAGCCATCGGGACAGGGGTGGCGAGCAGTACTTC.

The V and J genes are TRBV24-1 and TRBJ2-5, with TRBD1 identical over 7 bases. V was pared by 4 bases and J by 4 bases, with 8 bases of the junction left unmatched. The germline V gene encodes CDR1 KGHDR and CDR2 SFDVKD. This CDR3 comprises 15 residues. The CDR3 loop is CATSEFTGAPETQYF. CDR3 DNA sequence: TGTGCCACCAGTGAATTTACAGGGGCCCCAGAGACCCAGTACTTC.

The J gene is TRBJ2-7, the V gene TRBV5-1; 8 bases fit TRBD1. This CDR3 comprises 14 residues. Germline V gene data show CDR1 as SGHRS and CDR2 as YFSETQ. The V and J ends lost 3 bases and 1 base, in that order; junction bases with no gene match: 3. CDR3 residues: CASSWDRSSYEQYF. The CDR3, as DNA: TGCGCCAGCAGCTGGGACAGGTCATCCTACGAGCAGTACTTC.

DNA for the CDR3: TGCAGCGTGGGCGGGACAGGGGGGATAGAGACCCAGTACTTC. Its protein is CSVGGTGGIETQYF. J is TRBJ2-5 and V is TRBV29-1, with 11 bases matching TRBD1. This CDR3 has 14 amino acids. After removal of 6 bases from V and 4 bases from J, the junction contained 7 bases not matched to a gene. Germline V gene lookup returns CDR1 SQVTM and CDR2 ANQGSEA. Together with reference TRBV29-1 and TRBJ2-5, the CDR3 gives the full variable domain: SAVISQKPSRDICQRGTSLTIQCQVDSQVTMMFWYRQQPGQSLTLIATANQGSEATYESGFVIDKFPISRPNLTFSTLTVSNMSPEDSSIYLCSVGGTGGIETQYFGPGTRLLVL.

This clone has just a few counts. J is TRBJ2-7 and V is TRBV29-1, with 14 bases matching TRBD2. This CDR3 has 14 residues. Per the germline V gene, CDR1 is SQVTM and CDR2 is ANQGSEA. Trimming took 6 bases from V and 2 from J; bases not matched to a gene: 3. This CDR3 reads CSVGTSGGAYEQYF. The CDR3 bases are TGCAGCGTCGGGACTAGCGGGGGTGCCTACGAGCAGTACTTC.

The CDR3: CASSVQVRGTGELFF. CDR3 DNA sequence: TGTGCCAGCAGTGTTCAGGTTAGGGGCACCGGGGAGCTGTTTTTT. The J gene is TRBJ2-2, the V gene TRBV2; TRBD1 might be the D (5 bases). Germline values: CDR1 SNHLY, CDR2 FYNNEI. Trimming took 4 bases from V and 4 from J, leaving 13 bases between them. This CDR3 comprises 15 residues.

V usage is TRBV19 and J usage is TRBJ2-5, with D possibly being TRBD2 (7 bases). CDR1 LNHDA and CDR2 SQIVND come from the germline V gene (reference sequence). The CDR3 is 16 amino acids. V was trimmed by 2 bases and J by 4 bases, leaving 17 bases between them. The DNA of the CDR3 is TGTGCCAGTAGTATACCCCGAAAGGGGGGGGGAGAGACCCAGTACTTC. Protein product: CASSIPRKGGGETQYF.

This clone was seen only a few times. CDR3 in DNA: TGTGCCAGCAGTCGGGCGGGGCTTGCGGAAACTGAAGCTTTCTTT. Protein: CASSRAGLAETEAFF. The rearrangement uses TRBV6-5 and TRBJ1-1; a possible D gene is TRBD1 (5 bases). This CDR3 spans 15 amino acids. Looked up from germline, CDR1 is MNHEY and CDR2 is SVGAGI. Trimming shortened V by 5 bases and J by 5 bases, and 18 bases separated the two germline ends.

The chain links TRBV7-9 to TRBJ2-7; D may be TRBD1 (6 bases). Between the trimmed V and J ends, which lost 5 bases and 3 bases, there was a span of 8 bases. Germline assignment: CDR1 SEHNR and CDR2 FQNEAQ (reference sequence). The CDR3 loop spans 12 amino acids. The CDR3 loop is CASSKDSYEQYF. The CDR3 DNA reads TGTGCCAGCAGCAAGGACAGCTACGAGCAGTACTTC.

The gene calls are TRBV5-1 and TRBJ2-3, with 9 bases fitting TRBD1. Germline CDR1 reads SGHRS; CDR2 reads YFSETQ. The trim removed 4 bases at V and 6 bases at J, leaving 6 bases unmatched. CDR3 length: 14 amino acids. The CDR3 nucleotides are TGCGCCAGCAGCCCGGACAGGGGTGTGGATACGCAGTATTTT. As protein: CASSPDRGVDTQYF.

The count of this clone is one. J is TRBJ1-4 and V is TRBV7-6; D is unclear. Trimming took off 1 base at V and 0 bases at J, with 9 bases between the two ends. Germline CDR1 is SGHVS and CDR2 is FNYEAQ. The CDR3 is made up of 16 amino acids. The CDR3 is CASSLDTLATNEKLFF. CDR3 DNA: TGTGCCAGCAGCTTAGACACCCTAGCAACTAATGAAAAACTGTTTTTT.

The DNA for the CDR3 is TGTGCCAGCAGTGACTCGAAAGGGGACAGCCACGAGCAGTACTTC. It encodes CASSDSKGDSHEQYF. V usage is TRBV6-4 and J usage is TRBJ2-7; 7 nucleotides agree with TRBD1. Unmatched junction bases numbered 7, after V lost 0 bases and J lost 5 bases. The germline gives CDR1 MRHNA, CDR2 SNTAGT. The CDR3 consists of 15 residues.

The gene calls are TRBV7-9 and TRBJ2-7; D may be TRBD1 (5 bases). The V and J ends lost 5 bases and 4 bases respectively, with 9 bases between them. The germline V gene encodes CDR1 SEHNR and CDR2 FQNEAQ (reference sequence). This CDR3 contains 12 residues. CDR3 amino acids: CASSTQGYEQYF. The CDR3 DNA is TGTGCCAGCAGCACGCAGGGTTACGAGCAGTACTTC.

There are a few counts of this clone. The J gene is TRBJ1-6, the V gene TRBV5-6, with TRBD1 as a possible D gene (6 bases). Germline CDR1 is SGHDT and CDR2 is YYEEEE. The CDR3 is 15 amino acids. Trimming removed 0 bases at V and 6 bases at J, with 10 bases between. This CDR3 reads CASSLVDRPNSPLHF. The CDR3 DNA is TGTGCCAGCAGCTTGGTGGACAGACCTAATTCACCCCTCCACTTT.

The chain has TRBV28 and TRBJ1-3; D is possibly TRBD1 (5 bases). This CDR3 region has 15 residues. V lost 7 bases to trimming and J lost 4 bases, with 17 bases between them. Germline assignment: CDR1 MDHEN and CDR2 SYDVKM. CDR3 sequence: CASKMLGLSGNTIYF. CDR3 sequence (DNA): TGTGCCAGCAAGATGCTGGGGCTTTCCGGAAACACCATATATTTT.

This sequence joins TRBV7-9 and TRBJ2-7, with D perhaps TRBD1 (5 bases). The CDR3 consists of 14 residues. Germline V gene data show CDR1 as SEHNR and CDR2 as FQNEAQ (reference sequence). V lost 5 bases to trimming and J lost 6 bases, with 17 bases between them. Written as DNA, the CDR3 is TGTGCCAGCAGCCCCACCACAGGTTTTGGCGAGCAGTACTTC. Residues: CASSPTTGFGEQYF.

This clone was seen only a few times. The CDR3 region is CASSSRDSGYGYTF. DNA for the CDR3: TGTGCCAGCAGTTCCCGAGACAGCGGATATGGCTACACCTTC. The J gene is TRBJ1-2, the V gene TRBV6-1; weak D call: TRBD1 (5 bases). V gave up 5 bases and J gave up 5 bases, with 15 bases separating them. There are 14 residues in the CDR3. Germline V CDR1 and CDR2: MNHNS, SASEGT.

This sequence joins TRBV19 and TRBJ2-3; unclear D gene. V lost 5 bases to trimming and J lost 1 base, with 13 bases between them. This CDR3 has 15 amino acids. Germline CDR1 is LNHDA and CDR2 is SQIVND (reference sequence). CDR3 DNA: TGTGCCAGTAGTGTTAGTGGGTGGGGCACAGATACGCAGTATTTT. This encodes CASSVSGWGTDTQYF. Drawing the rest from reference TRBV19 and TRBJ2-3, the complete variable domain is DGGITQSPKYLFRKEGQNVTLSCEQNLNHDAMYWYRQDPGQGLRLIYYSQIVNDFQKGDIAEGYSVSREKKESFPLTVTSAQKNPTAFYLCASSVSGWGTDTQYFGPGTRLTVL.

This chain connects TRBV19 to TRBJ2-7; D is uncertain. Germline V gives CDR1 LNHDA, CDR2 SQIVND (reference sequence). The CDR3 runs 13 residues. Trimming left V 4 bases short and J 2 bases short, with 9 bases between. The CDR3 spells CASSTQPPYEQYF. CDR3 coding DNA: TGTGCCAGTAGTACACAACCCCCCTACGAGCAGTACTTC. Looking up the rest from reference TRBV19 and TRBJ2-7 gives the full variable domain: DGGITQSPKYLFRKEGQNVTLSCEQNLNHDAMYWYRQDPGQGLRLIYYSQIVNDFQKGDIAEGYSVSREKKESFPLTVTSAQKNPTAFYLCASSTQPPYEQYFGPGTRLTVT.

The rearrangement uses TRBV3-1 (or the pseudogene TRBV3-2) and TRBJ2-2, with 11 bases fitting TRBD2. The V gene's germline CDR1 is LGHDT and CDR2 YNNKEL (reference sequence). There are 19 residues in the CDR3. J was trimmed by 0 bases and V by 2 bases; bases with no gene match: 8. The CDR3 region is CASSQRLAGRSTNTGELFF. CDR3 nucleotides: TGTGCCAGCAGCCAAAGACTAGCGGGGAGATCCACGAACACCGGGGAGCTGTTTTTT.

V usage is TRBV3-1 (or the pseudogene TRBV3-2) and J usage is TRBJ1-6, with D maybe TRBD1 (6 bases). The CDR3 runs to 13 residues. The V gene's germline CDR1 is LGHDT and CDR2 YNNKEL (reference sequence). Trimming cost V 4 bases and J 7 bases, with 8 bases left between them. CDR3 bases: TGTGCCAGCAGCCCAACAGGGAATTCACCCCTCCACTTT. Protein sequence: CASSPTGNSPLHF.